These 11 T cell receptor beta chains were sequenced from one sample in a study of blood T cell repertoires in COVID-19 (dated by TCRdb to about 2020). Library preparation employed the immunoSEQ multiplex PCR assay. TCRdb stores this immuneACCESS table with in-frame sequences only. Part of the clones is absent; in the studies checked, under half of the shortfall reflects unresolved V genes, and no reason is known for the rest. The sample records roughly 290,000 clones, 80% to 95% of which are singletons. 6.5% to 8% of the sample goes to the ten largest clones. The sample taken for sequencing was peripheral blood. Receptors were obtained from a woman aged 25 to 39 with COVID-19, enrolled during active disease.

The CDR3 DNA reads as TGTGCCAGTAATATCGGGGGGGCTGGGGCCAACGTCCTGACTTTC. Amino acid sequence: CASNIGGAGANVLTF. This chain uses TRBV19 with TRBJ2-6, with TRBD2 matching over 8 bases. This CDR3 region has 15 residues. V was pared by 7 bases and J by 2 bases, with 4 bases of the junction left unmatched. Germline V lookup: CDR1 LNHDA, CDR2 SQIVND (reference sequence).

The chain links TRBV6-5 to TRBJ2-7, with D possibly being TRBD1 (5 bases). The CDR3 is made up of 13 amino acids. Looked up from germline, CDR1 is MNHEY and CDR2 is SVGAGI. V lost 7 bases and J lost 0, with 10 bases in between. The CDR3 bases are TGTGCCAGCATTACGACAGCCTCCTACGAGCAGTACTTC. This translates into CASITTASYEQYF.

The chain combines TRBV2 with TRBJ2-3; 11 bases are a match to TRBD2. Trimming took 6 bases from V and 5 from J; bases not matched to a gene: 4. CDR1 SNHLY and CDR2 FYNNEI come from the germline V gene. The CDR3 sequence is 14 residues long. The CDR3 bases are TGTGCCAGCAGGGGAACTAGCGGGAGAGATACGCAGTATTTT. As protein: CASRGTSGRDTQYF.

V gene TRBV5-1 combines with J gene TRBJ2-7, with a tentative D call TRBD2 (7 bases). The CDR3 sequence is 13 residues long. Germline assignment: CDR1 SGHRS and CDR2 YFSETQ. Trimming shortened V by 4 bases and J by 7 bases, and 15 bases separated the two germline ends. The CDR3 DNA reads TGCGCCAGCAGCAGGGGGGGTCCGGGAGAGCAGTACTTC. This encodes CASSRGGPGEQYF.

The gene calls are TRBV11-2 and TRBJ2-3; 7 bases match TRBD2. Germline V gives CDR1 SGHAT, CDR2 FQNNGV. The CDR3 contains 16 residues. J gave up 6 bases and V 2 bases, and 11 bases lay outside the gene matches. CDR3 protein: CASSLRASGVVDTQYF. The DNA for the CDR3 is TGTGCCAGCAGCTTAAGGGCTAGCGGAGTGGTGGATACGCAGTATTTT.

The chain couples TRBV28 to TRBJ1-5, with 8 bases that match TRBD1. This CDR3 spans 17 amino acids. Trimming at V came to 4 bases and at J to 0 bases, leaving 8 bases not matched to a gene. CDR1 is MDHEN, CDR2 SYDVKM, per germline. CDR3 in amino acids: CASSSGGQEISNQPQHF. The DNA for the CDR3 is TGTGCCAGCAGTTCGGGGGGACAGGAAATTAGCAATCAGCCCCAGCATTTT.

For this clone: This CDR3 is also generated by other DNA sequences in the sample. The J gene is TRBJ1-1, the V gene TRBV5-1, with 9 bases fitting TRBD1. The length of the CDR3 is 14 residues. CDR1 and CDR2 from the germline V gene are SGHRS and YFSETQ. V lost 4 bases, J lost 1 base, and 2 bases stayed unmatched. In nucleotides, the CDR3 is TGCGCCAGCAGCCGGGGACAGGGGAACACTGAAGCTTTCTTT. Its protein is CASSRGQGNTEAFF.

This clone was counted ten times or more. This rearrangement joins TRBV2 to TRBJ1-2; no firm D call. In germline, CDR1 is SNHLY, CDR2 FYNNEI. The CDR3 loop spans 13 amino acids. The ends were cut back, 4 bases at V and 5 bases at J, with 11 bases in the middle. The CDR3 DNA sequence: TGTGCCAGCAGTGCCGAAGAGTTTTATGGCTACACCTTC. This translates into CASSAEEFYGYTF.

V and J are TRBV19 and TRBJ2-7; perhaps TRBD1 as D (7 bases). Germline V gene data show CDR1 as LNHDA and CDR2 as SQIVND (reference sequence). Trimming removed 3 bases at V and 3 bases at J, with 12 bases between. This CDR3 contains 14 residues. The CDR3 here is CASSIQGGFYEQYF. The DNA for the CDR3 is TGTGCCAGTAGTATTCAGGGGGGATTCTACGAGCAGTACTTC.

J is TRBJ2-7 and V is TRBV30; 10 positions match TRBD1. Trimming took 2 bases from V and 0 from J; bases not matched to a gene: 16. CDR1 GTSNPN and CDR2 SVGIG come from the germline V gene (reference sequence). The CDR3 sequence is 19 residues long. The CDR3 region is CAWSTGRDRGPFGSYEQYF. CDR3 nucleotide sequence: TGTGCCTGGAGTACAGGCCGGGACAGGGGCCCCTTTGGCTCCTACGAGCAGTACTTC.

The chain carries TRBV6-5 and TRBJ1-6, with D uncertain. This CDR3 is built from 15 residues. Trimming shortened V by 7 bases and J by 0 bases, and 10 bases separated the two germline ends. Germline loops: CDR1 MNHEY, CDR2 SVGAGI. CDR3 residues: CASIKVSSYNSPLHF. CDR3 nucleotide sequence: TGTGCCAGCATAAAAGTGAGCTCCTATAATTCACCCCTCCACTTT.